This T cell receptor (beta chain) was sequenced in a study of control samples from healthy donors and cancer patients. This clone was picked up a small number of times. Profiled with immunoSEQ multiplex PCR; TCRdb holds only in-frame clones, not every one. The sample lists 200,000 or so clones, roughly 94% seen once, with approximately 1.5% in the top ten. This CDR3 is 14 amino acids long. The germline V gene has CDR1 LGHDT and CDR2 YNNKEL (reference sequence). Trimming pared 1 base from V and 3 bases from J, leaving 10 bases between. V and J are TRBV3-1 (or the pseudogene TRBV3-2) and TRBJ2-7; D ambiguous. The sequence came from a man aged 50 to 60 in good health. Specimen: blood. The CDR3: CASSQVPGYYEQYV. The CDR3 DNA follows: TGTGCCAGCAGCCAAGTCCCCGGGTACTACGAGCAGTACGTC.